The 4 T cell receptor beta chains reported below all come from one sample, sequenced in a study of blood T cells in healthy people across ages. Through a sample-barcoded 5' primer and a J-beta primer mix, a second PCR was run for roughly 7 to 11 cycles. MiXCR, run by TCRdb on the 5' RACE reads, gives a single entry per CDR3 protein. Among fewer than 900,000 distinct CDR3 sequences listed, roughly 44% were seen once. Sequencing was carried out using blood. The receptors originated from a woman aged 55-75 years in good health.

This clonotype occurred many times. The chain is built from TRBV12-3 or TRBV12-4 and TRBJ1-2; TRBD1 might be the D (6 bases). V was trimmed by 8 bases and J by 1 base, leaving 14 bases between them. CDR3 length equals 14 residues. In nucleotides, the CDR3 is TGTGCCAGCTTTAAACAGGGCTTTAACTATGGCTACACCTTC. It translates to CASFKQGFNYGYTF.

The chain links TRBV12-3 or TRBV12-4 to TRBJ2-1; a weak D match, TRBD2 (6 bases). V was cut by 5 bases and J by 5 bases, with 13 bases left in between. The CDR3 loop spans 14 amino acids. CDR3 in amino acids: CASSARTKNNEQFF. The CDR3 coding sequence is TGTGCCAGCAGTGCTCGGACTAAGAACAATGAGCAGTTCTTC.

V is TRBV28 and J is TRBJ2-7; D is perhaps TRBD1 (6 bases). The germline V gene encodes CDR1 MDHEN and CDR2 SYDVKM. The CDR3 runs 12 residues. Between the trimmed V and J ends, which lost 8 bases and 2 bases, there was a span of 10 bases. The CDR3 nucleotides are TGTGCCAGCGTGGACAGTACCTACGAGCAGTACTTC. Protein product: CASVDSTYEQYF.

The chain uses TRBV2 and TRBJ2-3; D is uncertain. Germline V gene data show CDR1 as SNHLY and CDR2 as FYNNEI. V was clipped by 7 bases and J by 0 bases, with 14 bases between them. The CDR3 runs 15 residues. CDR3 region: CASKSGASSTDTQYF. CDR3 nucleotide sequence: TGTGCCAGCAAGTCTGGCGCCTCTAGCACAGATACGCAGTATTTT.